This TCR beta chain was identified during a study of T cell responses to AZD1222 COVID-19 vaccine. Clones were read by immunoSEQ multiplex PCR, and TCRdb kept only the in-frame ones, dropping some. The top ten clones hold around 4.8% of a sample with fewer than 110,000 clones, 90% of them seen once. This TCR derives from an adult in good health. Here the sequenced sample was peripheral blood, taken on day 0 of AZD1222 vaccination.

The CDR3 sequence: CASDPGTGSYEQYF. The CDR3, as DNA: TGTGCCAGTGACCCCGGGACAGGGTCCTACGAGCAGTACTTC. The chain carries TRBV10-3 and TRBJ2-7, with 9 bases lining up with TRBD1. The ends lost 10 bases at V and 1 base at J; junction bases unmatched: 8. CDR3 length: 14 amino acids. The V gene's germline CDR1 is ENHRY and CDR2 SYGVKD.